This T cell receptor (beta chain) was documented in a study of blood T cells in healthy people across ages. The sample, around 9.9 milliliters of peripheral blood, was drawn from each donor. This CDR3 contains 14 residues. The V end lost 2 bases, the J end lost 4 bases, and 11 bases lay between the germline ends. In germline, CDR1 is KGHSH, CDR2 LQKENI. A J-beta primer mix and a sample-barcoded 5' primer were used in a second PCR of roughly 6 to 12 cycles. Each cDNA molecule was tagged by a template-switch adaptor that had 12 random nucleotides. Each CDR3 protein is one row after TCRdb ran MiXCR on the 5' RACE reads. The sample yields roughly 790,000 distinct CDR3 sequences, about 42% seen once.

The gene calls are TRBV18 and TRBJ1-2; D might be TRBD1 (5 bases). The sequence was collected from a woman in her sixties in good health. The sample comprised blood. This chain's CDR3 is CASSPGDPGYGYTF. For the CDR3, the DNA is TGTGCCAGCTCACCAGGGGACCCGGGCTATGGCTACACCTTC.